Below are 10 T cell receptor beta chains sequenced from a single sample in a study of OX40 agonist ivuxolimab in advanced cancers. Generated by immunoSEQ multiplex PCR, the TCRdb table keeps only in-frame clones and is missing some. The repertoire holds tens of thousands of clones, approximately 90% seen once, with about 0.89% in the top ten. This specimen consisted of CD4+ or CD8+ T cells sorted from blood, obtained in a trial of the OX40 agonist ivuxolimab. These receptors were obtained from an adult with an advanced solid tumor such as melanoma, head and neck, liver or kidney cancer.

V is TRBV2 and J is TRBJ2-1; 7 bases agree with TRBD2. The CDR3 is made up of 13 amino acids. V lost 9 bases, J lost 9 bases, and 11 bases stayed unmatched. Germline V CDR1 and CDR2: SNHLY, FYNNEI. CDR3 loop: CARGQRLALEQFF. The CDR3 DNA is TGTGCCAGAGGGCAGCGACTAGCCCTTGAGCAGTTCTTC.

This rearrangement joins TRBV7-2 to TRBJ2-1; 9 nucleotides agree with TRBD2. The CDR3 runs to 15 residues. The germline gives CDR1 SGHTA, CDR2 FQGNSA. V was pared by 5 bases and J by 7 bases, with 9 bases of the junction left unmatched. This chain's CDR3 is CASSLSAGGHNEQFF. The DNA of the CDR3 is TGTGCCAGCAGCCTTTCTGCGGGGGGGCATAATGAGCAGTTCTTC.

The rearrangement links TRBV5-1 to TRBJ1-1; D might be TRBD1 (6 bases). The CDR3 contains 13 residues. The germline CDR1 and CDR2 sequences are SGHRS and YFSETQ. The ends were cut back, 4 bases at V and 1 base at J, with 8 bases in the middle. The CDR3 bases are TGCGCCAGCAGCCAGACAGGGAACACTGAAGCTTTCTTT. Protein product: CASSQTGNTEAFF.

The chain links TRBV27 to TRBJ2-3; maybe TRBD1 (5 bases). The CDR3 extends over 15 amino acids. The germline V and J ends were trimmed by 2 bases and 3 bases, with 12 bases remaining between them. Germline lookup yields CDR1 MNHEY and CDR2 SMNVEV (reference sequence). The CDR3 sequence is CASSLPGLRTDTQYF. The CDR3 DNA follows: TGTGCCAGCAGTTTACCAGGGTTGAGGACAGATACGCAGTATTTT.

This clone was seen only a few times. The V call is TRBV29-1, the J call TRBJ1-1; D might be TRBD1 (5 bases). Germline V gene lookup returns CDR1 SQVTM and CDR2 ANQGSEA. With 6 bases removed from V and 4 bases from J, the gap between germline ends came to 18 bases. This CDR3 is 14 amino acids long. The CDR3 nucleotides are TGCAGCGTAACTACAGGAGGGCTGAGCACTGAAGCTTTCTTT. Its translation is CSVTTGGLSTEAFF.

This CDR3 is CASGYLGGLAGGIARTDTQYF. CDR3 nucleotide sequence: TGTGCTAGTGGTTACCTCGGCGGACTAGCGGGAGGGATTGCGCGAACAGATACGCAGTATTTT. The chain recombines TRBV12-5 with TRBJ2-3; TRBD2 aligns across 15 bases. Germline-derived CDR1 and CDR2 are LGHNT and FRNRAP. V dropped 4 bases and J dropped 3; count of bases not matched to a gene: 17. This CDR3 spans 21 amino acids.

The chain combines TRBV28 with TRBJ2-2, with a weak D call TRBD2 (6 bases). V lost 4 bases and J lost 3, with 18 bases in between. The CDR3 is 17 amino acids. Germline V lookup: CDR1 MDHEN, CDR2 SYDVKM. CDR3 coding DNA: TGTGCCAGCAGTTCTTCAGTTGGTAGCGGTTACACCGGGGAGCTGTTTTTT. Its translation: CASSSSVGSGYTGELFF.

The CDR3 DNA reads TGCGCCAGCAGCTTGGTATCACAGGGGAACACCGGGGAGCTGTTTTTT. Its protein is CASSLVSQGNTGELFF. The chain links TRBV5-1 to TRBJ2-2; D perhaps matches TRBD1 (6 bases). The CDR3 sequence is 16 residues long. Germline loops: CDR1 SGHRS, CDR2 YFSETQ. V gave up 0 bases and J gave up 1 base, with 10 bases separating them.

The chain is built from TRBV7-8 and TRBJ2-3; TRBD2 agrees at 10 bases. The V and J ends lost 10 bases and 3 bases, in that order; junction bases with no gene match: 10. This CDR3 region has 15 residues. Germline V gives CDR1 SGHVS, CDR2 FQNEAQ. The CDR3 DNA reads TGTGCCACCGCACCCCCTAGCGGGAGTACAGATACGCAGTATTTT. It specifies CATAPPSGSTDTQYF.

The V call is TRBV10-1, the J call TRBJ2-5; D is ambiguous. The germline V gene has CDR1 WNHNN and CDR2 SYGVQD (reference sequence). V was cut by 3 bases and J by 5 bases, with 13 bases left in between. The CDR3 has 14 amino acids. The CDR3 region has the DNA TGCGCCAGCAGTGACCCGAATCCCCCGGAGACCCAGTACTTC. Its protein product is CASSDPNPPETQYF.